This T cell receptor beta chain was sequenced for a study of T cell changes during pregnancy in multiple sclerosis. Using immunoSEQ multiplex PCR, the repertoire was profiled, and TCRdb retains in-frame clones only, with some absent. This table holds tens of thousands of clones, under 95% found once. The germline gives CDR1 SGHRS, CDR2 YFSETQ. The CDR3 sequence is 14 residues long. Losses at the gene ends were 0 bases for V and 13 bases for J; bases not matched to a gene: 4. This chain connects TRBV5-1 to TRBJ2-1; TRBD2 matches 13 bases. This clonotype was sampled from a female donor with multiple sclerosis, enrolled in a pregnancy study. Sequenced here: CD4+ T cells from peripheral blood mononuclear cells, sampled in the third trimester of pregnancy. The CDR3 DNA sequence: TGCGCCAGCAGCTTGGGGACTAGCGGGAGTCGACAGTTCTTC. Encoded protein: CASSLGTSGSRQFF.